This T cell receptor beta chain came from a study of tumor and adjacent non-tumor tissue in lung cancer. Study overall: Patients comprised about a dozen adenocarcinoma, a couple of squamous cell carcinoma and 1 small cell lung cancer.

Concerning this clonotype itself: The antigen remains undetermined. Since a much larger clone is just one base distant, this may be a read error.

Overall study results and limits: Significantly higher TCR diversity was found in tumor than normal lung. Normal lung showed higher cumulative top 100 clone frequency than tumor.

TCRbeta libraries were built with three rounds of nested PCR, modified from ARM-PCR. Via MiXCR, TCRdb re-called the multiplex PCR reads, giving one row per CDR3 protein. The sample consists of about 93,000 distinct CDR3 sequences, around 64% of them appearing once. This sample's RNA came from whole unsorted tissue. Donors were chemotherapy-naive, newly diagnosed lung cancer surgical patients in China, August–late 2014. Between the trimmed V and J ends, which lost 7 bases and 5 bases, there was a span of 21 bases. Germline CDR1 and CDR2: DFQATT and SNEGSKA (reference sequence). The CDR3 has 14 residues.

The J gene is TRBJ2-7, the V gene TRBV20-1, with D perhaps assigned TRBD1 or TRBD2 (6 bases each). Sequencing input: lung tumor tissue. This clonotype was obtained from a man in his sixties with non-small cell lung cancer. DNA of the CDR3: TGCAGTGTTAGGCCTCCGGGGGCGCAGGACGAGCAGTACTTC. Translated, it gives CSVRPPGAQDEQYF.